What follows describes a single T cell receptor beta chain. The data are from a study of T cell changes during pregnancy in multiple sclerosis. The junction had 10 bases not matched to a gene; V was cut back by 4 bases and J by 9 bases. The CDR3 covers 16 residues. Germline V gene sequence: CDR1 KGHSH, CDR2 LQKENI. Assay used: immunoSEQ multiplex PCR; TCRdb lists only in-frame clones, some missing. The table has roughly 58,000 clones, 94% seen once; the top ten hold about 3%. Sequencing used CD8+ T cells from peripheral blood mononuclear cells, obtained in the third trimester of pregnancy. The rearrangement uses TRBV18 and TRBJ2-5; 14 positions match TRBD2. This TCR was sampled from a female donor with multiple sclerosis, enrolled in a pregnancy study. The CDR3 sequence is CASSRAGTSGSLPQYF. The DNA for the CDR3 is TGTGCCAGCTCACGCGCAGGGACTAGCGGGAGTCTACCCCAGTACTTC.